These T cell receptor beta chains were read from a single sample in a study of identical twins. TCRdb independently ran MiXCR on the 5' RACE reads; one entry per CDR3 protein. The top ten clones hold 0.98% of a sample with about 660,000 distinct CDR3 sequences, over 8.5% of them seen once. These same data were also listed under a study on yellow fever vaccine responses in identical twins.

Sequencing was done on a sample of PBMCs. The receptors were sampled from a woman aged 18-29 years in good health. The conserved cysteine and the conserved F or W are not part of the CDR3 here. A D gene is named only where the DNA matches it firmly.

v_call	j_call	d_call	cdr3_aa
TRBV30	TRBJ2-5	.	AWRQGNMETQY
TRBV27	TRBJ2-4	.	ASSPFSGQAKNIQY
TRBV7-3	TRBJ2-1	.	ASSYSGQREPYNEQF
TRBV4-2	TRBJ2-1	.	ASSQDAYSLEMNEQF
TRBV20-1	TRBJ2-2	.	SARDPFNTGELF
TRBV28	TRBJ1-2	.	GSRRGANYGYT
TRBV28	TRBJ2-5	TRBD1	ASRGTGGFRETQY
TRBV4-3	TRBJ2-1	TRBD2	ASSQEGGRDNEQF
TRBV28	TRBJ1-1	TRBD1	ASSLSGQMNTEAF
TRBV10-3	TRBJ2-2	.	AISESQVSGELF
TRBV5-1	TRBJ2-5	.	ASFDPAGRQETQY
TRBV20-1	TRBJ2-7	.	SATLSEQY
TRBV2	TRBJ2-7	TRBD2	ASNPQAGAVSYEQY
TRBV20-1	TRBJ2-7	TRBD1	SARPGTGGYEQY
TRBV28	TRBJ2-1	TRBD2	ASSSGAVAGAYNEQF
TRBV3-1	TRBJ2-1	TRBD2	ASSQAKLAGGPTYNEQF
TRBV30	TRBJ2-1	.	AWGRGLINEQF
TRBV7-2	TRBJ2-1	.	ASSFEAVHNEQF
TRBV20-1	TRBJ2-1	TRBD2	SARDPSGGLGQF
TRBV7-2	TRBJ2-7	.	ASSLGGGASAYEQY
TRBV6-5	TRBJ2-1	TRBD2	ASILQGLAVYNEQF
TRBV7-9	TRBJ1-2	.	ASSAVEGLYGYT
TRBV12-3/TRBV12-4	TRBJ2-2	TRBD1	ASSLETGVPTGELF
TRBV29-1	TRBJ2-7	.	SVFGDWGYEQY
TRBV5-1	TRBJ2-7	.	ASSFKQGSEQY
TRBV20-1	TRBJ1-2	.	SAKGGGPGYT
TRBV10-3	TRBJ2-5	.	AISGTVAQETQY
TRBV4-1	TRBJ2-3	.	ASSQTGWSTDTQY
TRBV5-6	TRBJ1-5	.	ASSLLSEKDQPQH